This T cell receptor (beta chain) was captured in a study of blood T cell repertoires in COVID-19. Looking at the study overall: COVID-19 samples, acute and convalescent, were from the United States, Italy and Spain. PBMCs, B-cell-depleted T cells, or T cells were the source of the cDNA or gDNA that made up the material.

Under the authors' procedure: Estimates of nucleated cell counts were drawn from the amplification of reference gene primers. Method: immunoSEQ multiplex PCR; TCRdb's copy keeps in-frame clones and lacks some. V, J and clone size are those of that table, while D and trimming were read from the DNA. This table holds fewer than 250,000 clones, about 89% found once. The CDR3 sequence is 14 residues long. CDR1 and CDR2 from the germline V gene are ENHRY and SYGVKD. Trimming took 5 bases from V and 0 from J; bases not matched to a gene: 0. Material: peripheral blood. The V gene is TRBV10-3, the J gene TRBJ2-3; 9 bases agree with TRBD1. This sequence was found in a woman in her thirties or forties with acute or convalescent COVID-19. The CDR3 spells CAISTGGSTDTQYF. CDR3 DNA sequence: TGTGCCATCAGTACAGGGGGCAGCACAGATACGCAGTATTTT.